The 3 T cell receptor beta chains listed next were all sequenced from one sample in a study of early stage breast cancer tumors. Produced via immunoSEQ multiplex PCR; TCRdb's table is partial and in-frame only. This sample carries 50,000 or so clones, around 83% of them seen once, and the ten largest clones take 1.1% to 1.5%. The specimen was blood. These receptors were taken from a person aged 45-60 years with breast cancer.

The rearrangement links TRBV19 to TRBJ2-7, with D possibly matching TRBD1 (6 bases). Between the trimmed V and J ends, which lost 3 bases and 2 bases, there was a span of 8 bases. The CDR3 extends over 13 amino acids. CDR1 and CDR2 from the germline V gene are LNHDA and SQIVND (reference sequence). CDR3 sequence (DNA): TGTGCCAGTAGTATCGGGACACCCTACGAGCAGTACTTC. It translates to CASSIGTPYEQYF.

The J gene is TRBJ1-2, the V gene TRBV29-1; no clear D gene. Trimming pared 0 bases from V and 4 bases from J, leaving 21 bases between. This CDR3 is 17 amino acids long. Germline assignment: CDR1 SQVTM and CDR2 ANQGSEA. The CDR3 protein is CSVEDRTGGRKAYGYTF. CDR3 nucleotides: TGCAGCGTTGAAGATCGAACGGGTGGACGGAAAGCCTATGGCTACACCTTC. The full variable domain, rest sourced from reference TRBV29-1 and TRBJ1-2, is SAVISQKPSRDICQRGTSLTIQCQVDSQVTMMFWYRQQPGQSLTLIATANQGSEATYESGFVIDKFPISRPNLTFSTLTVSNMSPEDSSIYLCSVEDRTGGRKAYGYTFGSGTRLTVV.

In this sample, this clone turned up a few times. The chain employs TRBV19 and TRBJ2-6, with TRBD2 matching over 7 bases. The CDR3 loop spans 20 amino acids. Germline V CDR1 and CDR2: LNHDA, SQIVND (reference sequence). Trimming removed 1 base from V and 2 bases from J; junction bases left unmatched: 14. Here the CDR3 reads CASSIVPFLREDTGANVLTF. DNA for the CDR3: TGTGCCAGTAGTATAGTTCCCTTTTTACGGGAGGACACTGGGGCCAACGTCCTGACTTTC.